The rows below give T cell receptor beta chains drawn from one sample of a study of T cells in Graves' hyperthyroidism and ophthalmopathy. TCRdb fed the multiplex PCR reads into MiXCR, producing one record per CDR3 protein. The repertoire consists of over 700,000 distinct CDR3 sequences, with over 35% occurring once and the leading ten covering approximately 8.7%. Sequencing was carried out using blood. The receptor set was obtained from a man in his late teens or twenties with Graves' hyperthyroidism. CDR3s include the opening cysteine and the closing phenylalanine or tryptophan. The D gene is left open where the match is weak. Clone size is stated in some rows and not others, as once, few, many or a class when expanded.

clone_size j_call v_call d_call cdr3_nt cdr3_aa
few TRBJ1-4 TRBV12-3/TRBV12-4 . TGTGCCAGCAGTCCCGAGGAGGGGGGCGAAAAACTGTTTTTT CASSPEEGGEKLFF
. TRBJ2-6 TRBV7-9 . TGTGCCAGCAGCTTAGTTCCTCGCCAGGGAGCAATAAACTCTGGGGCCAACGTCCTGACTTTC CASSLVPRQGAINSGANVLTF
. TRBJ2-7 TRBV7-8 . TGTGCCAGCAGCTTGGTGGACCCAAGGCAACCCTCCTACGAGCAGTACTTC CASSLVDPRQPSYEQYF
few TRBJ2-2 TRBV2 . TGTGCCAGCAGTGGCCTAGCTACGACCGGGGAGCTGTTTTTT CASSGLATTGELFF
many TRBJ1-4 TRBV7-8 . TGTGCCAGCCTTGCACGTAGGGGCATTAATGAAAAACTGTTTTTT CASLARRGINEKLFF
many TRBJ1-5 TRBV19 TRBD1 TGTGCCAGTAGCCCACAGGGGGCCGGGGTTCAGCCCCAGCATTTT CASSPQGAGVQPQHF
. TRBJ2-2 TRBV9 TRBD2 TGTGCCAGCAGCGTATTTTCAAGCGGGGGGTCCCCCGGGGAGCTGTTTTTT CASSVFSSGGSPGELFF
few TRBJ2-1 TRBV29-1 TRBD1 TGCAGCGTGCCGGACAGGGTACGCAATGAGCAGTTCTTC CSVPDRVRNEQFF
many TRBJ1-5 TRBV24-1 . TGTGCCACGTCCGGGCGAATTAGCAATCAGCCCCAGCATTTT CATSGRISNQPQHF
. TRBJ2-5 TRBV5-1 . TGCGCCAGCAGCTTACTACAGGGCCCGGAGACCCAGTACTTC CASSLLQGPETQYF
many TRBJ2-7 TRBV7-2 TRBD1 TGTGCCAGCAGCCCCTGGCAGGGGGCGGGGGAGCAGTACTTC CASSPWQGAGEQYF
many TRBJ1-1 TRBV7-8 . TGTGCCAGCAGCAAAGTAATGGACACTGAAGCTTTCTTT CASSKVMDTEAFF
. TRBJ2-7 TRBV27 . TGTGCCAGTGGGCGCGGTGGTAGCTCCTCCTACGAGCAGTACTTC CASGRGGSSSYEQYF
many TRBJ2-2 TRBV7-2 . TGTGCCAGCAGCTTTCTAGCTGGCGGGGAGCTGTTTTTT CASSFLAGGELFF
few TRBJ1-4 TRBV5-1 . TGCGCCAGCAGCCCCCCCGACAGTTGGAATGAAAAACTGTTTTTT CASSPPDSWNEKLFF
. TRBJ1-6 TRBV10-2 . TGCGCCAGCAGGACGGGGGAATGGCGTTCACCCCTCCACTTT CASRTGEWRSPLHF
. TRBJ1-1 TRBV29-1 . TGCAGCGTTGAGGGGCGACAGTTGCACACTGAAGCTTTCTTT CSVEGRQLHTEAFF
. TRBJ2-7 TRBV20-1 TRBD2 TGCAGTGCCCGTTTTGGAGTAGCGGGAGATCCAGACGAGCAGTACTTC CSARFGVAGDPDEQYF
. TRBJ1-1 TRBV7-9 TRBD1 TGTGCCAGCATCCGGACAGGAATGAACACTGAAGCTTTCTTT CASIRTGMNTEAFF
many TRBJ2-5 TRBV2 . TGTGCCAGCAGCGCCCAGGGTTGGGAGACCCAGTACTTC CASSAQGWETQYF